One sample yielded the 18 T cell receptor delta chains listed below, sequenced in a study of delta chains in infants with herpesvirus infections. TCR cDNA was made from PBMC RNA with gamma- and delta-chain-specific primers. TCRdb re-processed the RT-PCR reads using CATT. The sample yields 1,500 or so delta-chain clones, just under 35% seen once. This sample comprised peripheral blood, obtained at time point 1 of longitudinal follow-up. These receptors were taken from a human donor who was a Ugandan infant, either HIV-exposed or HIV-unexposed (not recorded which).

In regard to this clone: A read error is possible here, since a much larger clone lies one base away. The V and J genes are TRDV1 and TRDJ1; D is uncertain. V was pared by 2 bases and J by 4 bases, with 11 bases between. CDR1 is TSWWSYY and CDR2 is QGS in the germline V gene. The CDR3 spans 14 residues. CDR3 DNA sequence: TGTGCTCTTGGGGAATCCCTGAAAGGCGATAAACTCATCTTT. Its protein is CALGESLKGDKLIF.

In the case of this clone: A read error may explain this, as a much larger clone is one base away. CDR3 sequence reads: CAFALRAGGDLLIF. The CDR3 DNA reads as TGTGCCTTTGCTCTACGGGCTGGGGGAGACTTGCTCATCTTT. The J gene is TRDJ1, the V gene TRDV3; 8 bases match TRDD3. The germline CDR1 and CDR2 sequences are TVYSNPD and GDNSRS (reference sequence). CDR3 length equals 14 residues. V was pared by 2 bases and J by 11 bases, with 16 bases of the junction left unmatched.

By proportion, this clone is medium-sized. The rearrangement links TRDV1 to TRDJ1; TRDD3 matches 8 bases. The V segment lost 0 bases and the J segment 1 base; nucleotides outside the gene matches: 25. Germline V gene sequence: CDR1 TSWWSYY, CDR2 QGS. This CDR3 is built from 23 residues. The CDR3 sequence: CALGELAEELELGAHSSTDKLIF. The CDR3 DNA sequence: TGTGCTCTTGGGGAACTAGCTGAAGAGCTAGAACTGGGGGCCCACTCGAGCACCGATAAACTCATCTTT.

In the case of this clone: A far bigger clonotype differs at one base, so this is likely a read error. The chain carries TRDV1 and TRDJ3, with TRDD3 matching 11 bases. CDR1 is TSWWSYY and CDR2 is QGS in the germline V gene. Germline trimming cut 0 bases from V and 6 bases from J; bases unmatched to any gene: 16. The CDR3 extends over 22 amino acids. The CDR3 protein is CALGELIDPYPGGYLDTRQMFF. The CDR3 nucleotides read TGTGCTCTTGGGGAACTAATAGACCCCTACCCTGGGGGATACTTGGACACCCGACAGATGTTTTTC.

This clone is labeled as large. Other DNA sequences in this specimen translate into the identical CDR3. The V and J genes are TRDV1 and TRDJ1; TRDD3 aligns across 9 bases. This CDR3 region has 17 residues. Per germline, CDR1 TSWWSYY and CDR2 QGS. Trimming at V came to 2 bases and at J to 8 bases, leaving 15 bases not matched to a gene. The DNA of the CDR3 is TGTGCTCTTGGGGAAGGAGCCTACGCCGGGGGATACACCAAACTCATCTTT. Its protein product is CALGEGAYAGGYTKLIF.

The chain recombines TRDV2 with TRDJ1, with 9 bases fitting TRDD3. The CDR3 runs to 14 residues. Unmatched junction bases numbered 6, after V lost 1 base and J lost 7 bases. CDR1 and CDR2 (germline): GEAIGNYY, EKD. In nucleotides, the CDR3 is TGTGCCTGTGACACGCGGGGGATACTGGCTAAACTCATCTTT. Translated: CACDTRGILAKLIF.

About this clone itself: Being one base from a much bigger clone, this may be a read error. The V and J genes are TRAV29/DV5 and TRDJ1; 11 positions match TRDD3. CDR3 size: 22 residues. J was trimmed by 0 bases and V by 2 bases; bases with no gene match: 24. CDR1 is NSMFDY and CDR2 is ISSIKDK in the germline V gene. The CDR3, as DNA: TGTGCAGCAAGTTCACCTTCGACGGATCTGGGGGATACCGGGGACTACACCGATAAACTCATCTTT. Translated: CAASSPSTDLGDTGDYTDKLIF.

This rearrangement joins TRDV1 to TRDJ2; TRDD3 aligns across 11 bases. The trim removed 7 bases at V and 3 bases at J, leaving 10 bases unmatched. The CDR3 spans 17 residues. Germline V gene lookup returns CDR1 TSWWSYY and CDR2 QGS. The CDR3 spells CALASPGGYMVTAQLFF. In DNA, the CDR3 is TGTGCTCTTGCCTCGCCTGGGGGATACATGGTGACAGCACAACTCTTCTTT.

To note about this clone: One base away lies a much larger clone, so this may be a sequencing read error. Other DNA sequences in this specimen translate into the identical CDR3. This chain links TRDV2 with TRDJ2, with 10 bases lining up with TRDD3. This CDR3 is built from 16 residues. CDR1 and CDR2 (germline): GEAIGNYY, EKD. Losses at the gene ends were 2 bases for V and 0 bases for J; bases not matched to a gene: 2. The CDR3: CACDILGDTLTAQLFF. CDR3 in DNA: TGTGCCTGTGACATTCTGGGGGATACTTTGACAGCACAACTCTTCTTT.

On this clone itself: This DNA's translation differs at residue 13 from TCRdb's protein, which comes from a much larger clone; a read error is likely, and the protein shown is translated from the DNA. The chain joins TRDV1 to TRDJ1; no clear D gene. From germline, CDR1 is TSWWSYY and CDR2 QGS. This CDR3 contains 19 residues. The V and J ends lost 2 bases and 0 bases respectively, with 22 bases between them. The CDR3: CALGESSNFKAFHTDKLIF. The CDR3 coding sequence is TGTGCTCTTGGGGAAAGTTCTAACTTCAAAGCCTTTCACACCGATAAACTCATCTTT.

This clone is medium-sized (0.01 to 0.1%) within its sample. The chain has TRDV1 and TRDJ1; no reliable D call. This CDR3 is built from 18 residues. V was clipped by 1 base and J by 0 bases, with 18 bases between them. CDR1 and CDR2 (germline): TSWWSYY, QGS. Here the CDR3 reads CALGEHNEPNLYTDKLIF. DNA for the CDR3: TGTGCTCTTGGGGAACATAACGAACCCAATCTGTACACCGATAAACTCATCTTT.

By sample share, this clone is medium-sized. The rearrangement joins TRDV1 to TRDJ1; 7 bases map to TRDD3. This CDR3 is built from 20 residues. J was trimmed by 0 bases and V by 2 bases; bases with no gene match: 18. Germline V gene sequence: CDR1 TSWWSYY, CDR2 QGS. This CDR3 is CALGETKPTLGVGNTDKLIF. The CDR3 DNA sequence: TGTGCTCTTGGGGAAACCAAACCTACGCTGGGGGTAGGAAACACCGATAAACTCATCTTT.

This clone is judged large. Other DNA sequences in this specimen translate into the identical CDR3. J is TRDJ1 and V is TRDV1, with 7 bases identical to TRDD2. There are 20 residues in the CDR3. CDR1 and CDR2 from the germline V gene are TSWWSYY and QGS. V was clipped by 2 bases and J by 0 bases; unmatched bases: 18. The CDR3, as DNA: TGTGCTCTTGGGGAATCCTTCCTGCGGCTCACTGTAGATTACACCGATAAACTCATCTTT. Amino acids: CALGESFLRLTVDYTDKLIF.

This clone is medium-sized in the sample. The chain recombines TRDV1 with TRDJ1, with D unresolved. This CDR3 contains 19 residues. The V end was cut by 5 bases, the J end by 0 bases, with 25 bases between. Germline lookup yields CDR1 TSWWSYY and CDR2 QGS. This CDR3 reads CALGNPLIFRWCYTDKLIF. In nucleotides, the CDR3 is TGTGCTCTTGGGAACCCATTGATCTTTCGCTGGTGTTACACCGATAAACTCATCTTT.

Worth noting for this clone: A read error may be the cause here, since a much bigger clone is one base away. This chain connects TRDV1 to TRDJ1, with TRDD3 identical over 10 bases. Germline V lookup: CDR1 TSWWSYY, CDR2 QGS. The CDR3 runs to 20 residues. The CDR3 sequence: CALGSSTPDWGISDTDILIF. CDR3 in DNA: TGTGCTCTTGGGTCATCTACCCCAGACTGGGGGATCTCTGACACCGATATACTCATCTTT.

For this clone: This sequence is one base from a far larger clone and is likely a read error. Other DNA sequences in this specimen translate into the identical CDR3. The chain has TRAV29/DV5 and TRDJ1; 9 positions agree with TRDD3. CDR3 size: 18 residues. V shed 2 bases, J shed 8 bases, and the junction held 22 bases outside the gene matches. Germline CDR1 and CDR2: NSMFDY and ISSIKDK. CDR3 amino acids: CAARVTFSYTGGLGKLIF. The CDR3 DNA is TGTGCAGCAAGAGTGACCTTCTCCTATACTGGGGGACTAGGCAAACTCATCTTT.

Points on this clone: The TCRdb protein, from a much larger clone, departs from this DNA's translation at residue 7, likely by read error; the protein shown derives from the DNA. The chain recombines TRDV3 with TRDJ2, with D perhaps matching TRDD3 (5 bases). V lost 4 bases to trimming and J lost 3 bases, with 27 bases between them. Germline V gene sequence: CDR1 TVYSNPD, CDR2 GDNSRS (reference sequence). The CDR3 consists of 18 residues. DNA for the CDR3: TGTGCCTCCCTAATCCTCGGAGCTACTGGAACTGTGACAGCACAACTCTTCTTT. Translation: CASLILGATGTVTAQLFF.

As regards this clone: With a far larger clone one base away, a read error is the likely cause. Other DNA sequences in the sample encode the same CDR3. The chain has TRDV1 and TRDJ3, with 10 bases lining up with TRDD3. There are 22 residues in the CDR3. CDR1 and CDR2 (germline): TSWWSYY, QGS. CDR3 sequence: CALGELIDPYPGGYWDTRQMFF. Written as DNA, the CDR3 is TGTGCTCTCGGGGAACTAATAGACCCCTACCCTGGGGGATACTGGGACACCCGACAGATGTTTTTC.